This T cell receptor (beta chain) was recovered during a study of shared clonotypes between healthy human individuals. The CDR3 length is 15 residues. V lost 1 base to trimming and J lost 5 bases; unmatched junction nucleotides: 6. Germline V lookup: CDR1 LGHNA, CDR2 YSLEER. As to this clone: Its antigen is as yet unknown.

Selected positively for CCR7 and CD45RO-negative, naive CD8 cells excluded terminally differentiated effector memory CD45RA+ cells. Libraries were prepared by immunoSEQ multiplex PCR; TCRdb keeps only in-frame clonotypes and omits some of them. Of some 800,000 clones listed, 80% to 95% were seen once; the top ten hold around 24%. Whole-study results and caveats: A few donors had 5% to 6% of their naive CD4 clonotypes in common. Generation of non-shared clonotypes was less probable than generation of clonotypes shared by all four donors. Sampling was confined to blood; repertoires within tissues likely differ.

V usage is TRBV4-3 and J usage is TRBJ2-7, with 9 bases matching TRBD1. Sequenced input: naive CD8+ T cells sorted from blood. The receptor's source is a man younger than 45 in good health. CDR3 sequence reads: CASSQGTGGGNEQYF. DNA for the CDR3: TGCGCCAGCAGCCAAGGAACAGGGGGCGGGAACGAGCAGTACTTC.